A single TCR beta chain is shown here with its context. Its target is unknown. This specimen comes from a study of T cell responses to AZD1222 COVID-19 vaccine. Study-level findings and limits: Baseline testing showed seropositivity in only 5 or 6 AZD1222 recipients. CD4 TCRs linked to vaccination spanned spike, dominating at 160-218 and 743-854.

Here immunoSEQ multiplex PCR was the method, and the copy in TCRdb shows in-frame clones only, minus some. The sample carries approximately 74,000 clones, roughly 88% recorded once. Germline assignment: CDR1 SGHTA and CDR2 FQGNSA. Trimming cost V 5 bases and J 11 bases; bases outside gene matches: 9. CDR3 length: 13 residues. Here the sequenced sample was peripheral blood, taken on day 0 of AZD1222 vaccination. The origin of this receptor is an adult in good health. The V and J genes are TRBV7-2 and TRBJ1-5; 7 nucleotides align to TRBD1. The CDR3 region has the DNA TGTGCCAGCAGCGCTTTACAGGGGACGGCCCAGCATTTT. It yields the protein CASSALQGTAQHF. Based on the CDR3 plus reference TRBV7-2 and TRBJ1-5, the full variable domain is GAGVSQSPSNKVTEKGKDVELRCDPISGHTALYWYRQSLGQGLEFLIYFQGNSAPDKSGLPSDRFSAERTGGSVSTLTIQRTQQEDSAVYLCASSALQGTAQHFGDGTRLSIL.